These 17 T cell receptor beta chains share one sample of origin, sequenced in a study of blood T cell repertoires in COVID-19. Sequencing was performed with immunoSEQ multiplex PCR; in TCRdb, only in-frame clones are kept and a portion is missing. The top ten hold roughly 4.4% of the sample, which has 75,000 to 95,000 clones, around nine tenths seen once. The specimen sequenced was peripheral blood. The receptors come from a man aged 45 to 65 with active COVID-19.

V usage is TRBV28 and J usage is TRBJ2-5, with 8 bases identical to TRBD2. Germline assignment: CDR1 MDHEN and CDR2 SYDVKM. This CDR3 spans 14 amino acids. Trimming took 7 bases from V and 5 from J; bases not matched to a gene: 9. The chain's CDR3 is CASTGGRRRETQYF. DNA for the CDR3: TGTGCCAGCACTGGCGGGAGGCGAAGGGAGACCCAGTACTTC.

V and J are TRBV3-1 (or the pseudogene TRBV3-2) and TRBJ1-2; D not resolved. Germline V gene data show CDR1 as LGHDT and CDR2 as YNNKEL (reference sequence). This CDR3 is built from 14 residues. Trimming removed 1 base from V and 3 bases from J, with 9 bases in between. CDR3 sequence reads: CASSQVSADYGYTF. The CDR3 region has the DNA TGTGCCAGCAGCCAAGTGTCAGCGGACTATGGCTACACCTTC.

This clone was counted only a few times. The CDR3 DNA reads as TGTGCCAGCAGTTACTCAGGGGACTATGGCTACACCTTC. It yields the protein CASSYSGDYGYTF. V usage is TRBV6-6 and J usage is TRBJ1-2; D is possibly TRBD1 (5 bases). V lost 0 bases, J lost 3 bases, and 5 bases lay in between. The germline gives CDR1 MNHNY, CDR2 SVGAGI (reference sequence). CDR3 length equals 13 residues.

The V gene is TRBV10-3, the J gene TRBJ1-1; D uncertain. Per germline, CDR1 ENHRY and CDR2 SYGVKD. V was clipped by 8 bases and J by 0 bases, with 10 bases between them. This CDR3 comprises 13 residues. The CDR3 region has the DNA TGTGCCATCGGGTTCAGGATGAACACTGAAGCTTTCTTT. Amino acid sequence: CAIGFRMNTEAFF.

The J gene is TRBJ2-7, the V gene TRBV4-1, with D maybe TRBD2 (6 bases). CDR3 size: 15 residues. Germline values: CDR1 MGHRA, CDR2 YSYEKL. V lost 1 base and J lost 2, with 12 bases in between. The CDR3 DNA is TGCGCCAGCAGCCAAGTGGAGGGAGGAACCTACGAGCAGTACTTC. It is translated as CASSQVEGGTYEQYF.

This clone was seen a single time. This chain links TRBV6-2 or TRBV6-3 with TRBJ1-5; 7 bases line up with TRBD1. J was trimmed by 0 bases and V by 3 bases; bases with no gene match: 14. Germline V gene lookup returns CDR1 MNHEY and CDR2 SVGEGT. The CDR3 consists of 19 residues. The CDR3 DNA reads TGTGCCAGCAGTTATGAGATCACTAAAGGGACAGATAGCAATCAGCCCCAGCATTTT. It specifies CASSYEITKGTDSNQPQHF.

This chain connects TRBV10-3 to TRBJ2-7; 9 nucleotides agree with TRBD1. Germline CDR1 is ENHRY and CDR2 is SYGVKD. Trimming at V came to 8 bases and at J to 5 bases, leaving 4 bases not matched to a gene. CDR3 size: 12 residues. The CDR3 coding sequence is TGTGCCATCCGGGACAGGGCAAACGAGCAGTACTTC. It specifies CAIRDRANEQYF.

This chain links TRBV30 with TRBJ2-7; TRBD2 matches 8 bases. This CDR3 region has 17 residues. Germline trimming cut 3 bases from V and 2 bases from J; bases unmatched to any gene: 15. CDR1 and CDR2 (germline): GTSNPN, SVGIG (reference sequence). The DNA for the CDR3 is TGTGCCTGGAGCCTCCCCGGGAGGGTCCCTGAAACCTACGAGCAGTACTTC. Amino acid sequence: CAWSLPGRVPETYEQYF.

CDR3 protein: CASSETGALTQYF. DNA for the CDR3: TGTGCCAGCAGTGAAACAGGGGCGCTGACCCAGTACTTC. The chain is built from TRBV6-1 and TRBJ2-5; TRBD1 matches at 7 bases. This CDR3 is 13 amino acids long. Germline lookup yields CDR1 MNHNS and CDR2 SASEGT. Trimming took 2 bases from V and 7 from J; bases not matched to a gene: 4.

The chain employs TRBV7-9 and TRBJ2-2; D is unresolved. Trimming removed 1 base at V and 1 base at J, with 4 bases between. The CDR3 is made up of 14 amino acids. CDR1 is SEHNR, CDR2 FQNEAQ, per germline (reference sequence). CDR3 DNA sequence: TGTGCCAGCAGCTTAGACGGGAACACCGGGGAGCTGTTTTTT. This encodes CASSLDGNTGELFF.

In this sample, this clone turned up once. CDR3 residues: CASSPTQRLEQETQYF. The CDR3 DNA reads as TGTGCCAGCTCACCAACACAAAGACTAGAACAAGAGACCCAGTACTTC. V usage is TRBV18 and J usage is TRBJ2-5; TRBD2 is a possible D gene (6 bases). Deletions cut 2 bases from V and 2 bases from J, with 15 bases between. The CDR3 spans 16 residues. Germline V gene sequence: CDR1 KGHSH, CDR2 LQKENI.

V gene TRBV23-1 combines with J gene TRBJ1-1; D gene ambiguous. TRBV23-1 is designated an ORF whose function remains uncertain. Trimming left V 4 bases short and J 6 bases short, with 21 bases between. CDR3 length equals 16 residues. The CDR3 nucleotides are TGCGCCAGCAGTCCTCCCTCGGAGTGGTGGCTGCCTGAAGCTTTCTTT. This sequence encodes CASSPPSEWWLPEAFF.

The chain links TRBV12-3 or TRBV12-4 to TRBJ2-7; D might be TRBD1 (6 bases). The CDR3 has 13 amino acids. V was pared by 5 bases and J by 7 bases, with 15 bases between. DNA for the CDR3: TGTGCCAGCAGTCAGTCACAGGGTTTAGAGCAGTACTTC. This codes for CASSQSQGLEQYF.

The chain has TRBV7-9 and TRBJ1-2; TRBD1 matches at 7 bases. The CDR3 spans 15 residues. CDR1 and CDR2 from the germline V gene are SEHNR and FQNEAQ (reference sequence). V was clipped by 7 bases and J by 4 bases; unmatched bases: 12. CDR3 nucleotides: TGTGCCAGCACTGGCAGAGACAGGGTGGGCTATGGCTACACCTTC. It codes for CASTGRDRVGYGYTF.

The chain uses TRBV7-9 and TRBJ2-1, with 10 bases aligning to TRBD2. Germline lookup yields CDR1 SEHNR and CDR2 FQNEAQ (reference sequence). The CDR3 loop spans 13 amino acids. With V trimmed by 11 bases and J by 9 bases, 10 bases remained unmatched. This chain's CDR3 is CAGLIAGGTEQFF. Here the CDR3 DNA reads TGTGCCGGCCTAATAGCGGGAGGTACTGAGCAGTTCTTC.

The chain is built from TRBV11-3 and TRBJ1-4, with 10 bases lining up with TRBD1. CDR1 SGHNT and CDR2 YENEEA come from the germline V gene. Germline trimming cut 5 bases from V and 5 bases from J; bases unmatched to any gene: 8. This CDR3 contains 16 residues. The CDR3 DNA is TGTGCCAGCAGCAAAAATCCGGGACAGGGGAATGAAAAACTGTTTTTT. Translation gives CASSKNPGQGNEKLFF.

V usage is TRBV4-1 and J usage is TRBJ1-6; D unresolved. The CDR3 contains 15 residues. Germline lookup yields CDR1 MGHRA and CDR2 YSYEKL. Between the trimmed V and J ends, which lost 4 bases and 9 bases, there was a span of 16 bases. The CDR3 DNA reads TGCGCCAGCAGCCCGCTCGGGAAGAAGATTTCACCCCTCCACTTT. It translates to CASSPLGKKISPLHF.